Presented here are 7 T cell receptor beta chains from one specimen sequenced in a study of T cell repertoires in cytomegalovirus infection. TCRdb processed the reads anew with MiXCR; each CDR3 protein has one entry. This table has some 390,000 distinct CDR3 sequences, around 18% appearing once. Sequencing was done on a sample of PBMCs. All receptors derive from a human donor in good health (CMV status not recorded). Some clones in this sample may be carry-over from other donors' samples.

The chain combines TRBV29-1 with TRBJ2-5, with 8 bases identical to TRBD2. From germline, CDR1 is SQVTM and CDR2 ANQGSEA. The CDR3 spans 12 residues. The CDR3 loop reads CSSSGPQETQYF. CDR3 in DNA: TGCAGTTCTAGCGGGCCGCAAGAGACCCAGTACTTC.

As DNA, the CDR3 is TGTGCCAGCTCACGACAGGGCCCTGAAAAACTGTTTTTT. Encoded protein: CASSRQGPEKLFF. V and J are TRBV18 and TRBJ1-4; 7 positions match TRBD1. Germline loops: CDR1 KGHSH, CDR2 LQKENI. The length of the CDR3 is 13 residues. After removal of 4 bases from V and 7 bases from J, the junction contained 3 bases not matched to a gene.

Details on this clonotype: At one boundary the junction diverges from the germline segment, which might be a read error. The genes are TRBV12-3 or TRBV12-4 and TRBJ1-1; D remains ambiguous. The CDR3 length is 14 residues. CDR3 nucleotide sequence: TGTACCAGCAGCCAAATGGGAGCGAACACTGAAGCTTTCTTT. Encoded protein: CTSSQMGANTEAFF.

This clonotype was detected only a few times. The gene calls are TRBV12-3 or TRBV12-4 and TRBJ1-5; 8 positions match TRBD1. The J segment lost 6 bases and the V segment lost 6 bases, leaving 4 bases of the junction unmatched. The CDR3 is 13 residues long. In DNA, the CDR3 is TGTGCCAGCAGCACTACAGGGGGTCAGCCCCAGCATTTT. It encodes CASSTTGGQPQHF.

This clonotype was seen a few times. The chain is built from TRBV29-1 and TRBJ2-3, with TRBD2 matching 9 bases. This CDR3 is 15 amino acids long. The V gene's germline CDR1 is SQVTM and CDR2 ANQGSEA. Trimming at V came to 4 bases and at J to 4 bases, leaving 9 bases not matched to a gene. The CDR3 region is CSVGVGGREPDTQYF. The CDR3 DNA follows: TGCAGCGTTGGCGTCGGCGGGAGGGAACCAGATACGCAGTATTTT.

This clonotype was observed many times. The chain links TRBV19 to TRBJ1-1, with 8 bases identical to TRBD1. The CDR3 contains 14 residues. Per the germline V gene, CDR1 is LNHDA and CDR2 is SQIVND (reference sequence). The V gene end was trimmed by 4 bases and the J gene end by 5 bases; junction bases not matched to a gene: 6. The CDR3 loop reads CASSTTGAVTEAFF. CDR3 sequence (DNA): TGTGCCAGTAGTACGACAGGGGCGGTGACTGAAGCTTTCTTT.

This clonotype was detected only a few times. CDR3 in DNA: TGCAGTGCGTCACTTCGGGACAGGGGCGCGCAGTACTTC. It encodes CSASLRDRGAQYF. The chain has TRBV20-1 and TRBJ2-7, with 10 bases aligning to TRBD1. The V segment lost 6 bases and the J segment 9 bases; nucleotides outside the gene matches: 11. The CDR3 runs to 13 residues. From germline, CDR1 is DFQATT and CDR2 SNEGSKA (reference sequence).